This T cell receptor beta chain stems from a study of cytomegalovirus exposure and HLA in healthy donors. V shed 4 bases and J 6 bases; nucleotides not matched to a gene: 16. This CDR3 region has 17 residues. Germline V CDR1 and CDR2: SGDLS, YYNGEE. 13 Jbeta primers and 60 Vbeta primers were used for the PCR. The protocol was immunoSEQ multiplex PCR, while the TCRdb copy is restricted to in-frame clones and leaves out a portion. The sample yields approximately 150,000 clones, about 72% seen once. The TCR was taken from a man between 35 and 55 years old in good health and CMV-seronegative. The chain carries TRBV9 and TRBJ2-7; 10 positions agree with TRBD2. Sequencing was performed on PBMCs. In DNA, the CDR3 is TGTGCCAGCAGCCCGACCCCAGCGGGAGGGCCGCAGGGCGAGCAGTACTTC. It encodes CASSPTPAGGPQGEQYF.